This T cell receptor (beta chain) was sequenced in a study of regulatory T cells. Study results and caveats: Regulatory T cells showed the strongest V-J pair restriction and V/J gene skewing among patient repertoires.

Germline CDR1 is MDHEN and CDR2 is SYDVKM. There are 14 residues in the CDR3. Trimming removed 4 bases from V and 2 bases from J, with 11 bases in between. Primers: 52 TRBV forward and 13 TRBJ reverse. Generated by immunoSEQ multiplex PCR, the TCRdb table keeps only in-frame clones and is missing some. The table has some 21,000 clones, over 85% seen once; the top ten hold 3.5% to 4%. As for this clone: Its cognate antigen is unknown.

Every patient with CD3G deficiency had evidence of autoimmunity. Patients aged 2 to 39 years had fewer naive T cells. Sequenced input: CD8+ T cells sorted from blood. This receptor was obtained from a child aged 2 to 15 with CD3G deficiency. The chain joins TRBV28 to TRBJ1-1, with D possibly TRBD1 on 5 matching bases. The CDR3 loop is CASSSTAHNTEAFF. CDR3 bases: TGTGCCAGCAGTTCGACAGCCCACAACACTGAAGCTTTCTTT.